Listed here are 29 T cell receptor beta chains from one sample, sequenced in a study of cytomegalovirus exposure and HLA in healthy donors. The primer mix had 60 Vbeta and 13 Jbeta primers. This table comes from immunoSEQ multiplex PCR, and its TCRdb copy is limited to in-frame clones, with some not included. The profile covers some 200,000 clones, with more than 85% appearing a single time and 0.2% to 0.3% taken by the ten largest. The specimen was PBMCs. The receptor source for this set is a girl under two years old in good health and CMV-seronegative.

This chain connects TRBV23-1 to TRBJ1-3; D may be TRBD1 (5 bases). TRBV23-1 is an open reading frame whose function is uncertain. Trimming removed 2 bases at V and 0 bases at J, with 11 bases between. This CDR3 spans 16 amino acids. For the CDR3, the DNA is TGCGCCAGCAGTCAAAATACAGGCCTCTCTGGAAACACCATATATTTT. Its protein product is CASSQNTGLSGNTIYF.

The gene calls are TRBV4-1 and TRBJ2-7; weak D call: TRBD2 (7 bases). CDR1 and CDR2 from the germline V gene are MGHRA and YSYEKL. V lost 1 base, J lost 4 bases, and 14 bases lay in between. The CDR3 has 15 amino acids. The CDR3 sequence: CASSQGWGGQYEQYF. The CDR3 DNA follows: TGCGCCAGCAGCCAAGGTTGGGGGGGGCAATACGAGCAGTACTTC.

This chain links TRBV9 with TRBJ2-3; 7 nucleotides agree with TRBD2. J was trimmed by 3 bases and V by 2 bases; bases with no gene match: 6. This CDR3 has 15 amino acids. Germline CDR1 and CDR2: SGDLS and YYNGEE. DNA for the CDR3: TGTGCCAGCAGCGTGTTTAGGGAGGGGACAGATACGCAGTATTTT. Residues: CASSVFREGTDTQYF.

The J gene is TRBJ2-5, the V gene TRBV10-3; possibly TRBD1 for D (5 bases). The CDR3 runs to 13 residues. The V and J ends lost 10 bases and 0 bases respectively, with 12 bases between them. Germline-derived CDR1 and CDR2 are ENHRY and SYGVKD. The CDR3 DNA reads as TGTGCCACCTCCAAGACAGACCAAGAGACCCAGTACTTC. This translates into CATSKTDQETQYF.

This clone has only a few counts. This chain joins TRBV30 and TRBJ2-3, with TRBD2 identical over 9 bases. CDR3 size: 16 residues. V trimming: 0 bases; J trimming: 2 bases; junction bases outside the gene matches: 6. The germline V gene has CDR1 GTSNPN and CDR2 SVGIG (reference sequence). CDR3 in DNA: TGTGCCTGGAGTGTATGGAGCGGGGGGCCCACAGATACGCAGTATTTT. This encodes CAWSVWSGGPTDTQYF. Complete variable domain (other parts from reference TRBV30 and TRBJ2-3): SQTIHQWPATLVQPVGSPLSLECTVEGTSNPNLYWYRQAAGRGLQLLFYSVGIGQISSEVPQNLSASRPQDRQFILSSKKLLLSDSGFYLCAWSVWSGGPTDTQYFGPGTRLTVL.

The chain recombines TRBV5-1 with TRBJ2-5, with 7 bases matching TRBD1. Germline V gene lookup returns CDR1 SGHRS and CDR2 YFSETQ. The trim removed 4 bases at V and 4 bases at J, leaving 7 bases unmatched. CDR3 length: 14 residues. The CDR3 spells CASSLRGGRETQYF. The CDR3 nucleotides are TGCGCCAGCAGCCTGAGAGGGGGCAGAGAGACCCAGTACTTC.

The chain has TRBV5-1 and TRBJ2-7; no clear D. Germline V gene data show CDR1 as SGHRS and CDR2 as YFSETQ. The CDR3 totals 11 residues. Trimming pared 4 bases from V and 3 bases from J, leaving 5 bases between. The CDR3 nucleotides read TGCGCCAGCAGCCCGAGCTACGAGCAGTACTTC. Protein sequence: CASSPSYEQYF.

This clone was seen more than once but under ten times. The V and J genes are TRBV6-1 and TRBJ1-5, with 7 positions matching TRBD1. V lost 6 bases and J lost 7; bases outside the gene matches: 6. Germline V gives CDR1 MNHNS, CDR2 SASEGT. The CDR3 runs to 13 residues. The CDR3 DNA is TGTGCCAGCAGGACAGGGCTGGACCAGCCCCAGCATTTT. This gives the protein CASRTGLDQPQHF.

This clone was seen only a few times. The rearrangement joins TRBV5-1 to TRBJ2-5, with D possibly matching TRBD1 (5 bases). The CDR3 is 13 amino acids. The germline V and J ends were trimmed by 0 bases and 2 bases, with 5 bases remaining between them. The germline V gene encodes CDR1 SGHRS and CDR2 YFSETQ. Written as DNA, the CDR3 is TGCGCCAGCAGCTTGGGACAGCAAGAGACCCAGTACTTC. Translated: CASSLGQQETQYF.

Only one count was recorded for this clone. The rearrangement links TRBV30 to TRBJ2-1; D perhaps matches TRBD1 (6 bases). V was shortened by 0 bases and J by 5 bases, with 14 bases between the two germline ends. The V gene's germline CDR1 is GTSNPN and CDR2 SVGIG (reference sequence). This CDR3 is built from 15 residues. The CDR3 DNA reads TGTGCCTGGAGTGTATCAGGGGCCTTGAACAATGAGCAGTTCTTC. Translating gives CAWSVSGALNNEQFF.

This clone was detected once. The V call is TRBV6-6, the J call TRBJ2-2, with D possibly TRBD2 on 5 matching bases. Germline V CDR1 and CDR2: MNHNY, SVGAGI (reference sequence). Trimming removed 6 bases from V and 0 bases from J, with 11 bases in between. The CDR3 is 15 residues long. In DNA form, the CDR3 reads TGTGCCAGCAGGGTTGAGGGATCGAACACCGGGGAGCTGTTTTTT. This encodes CASRVEGSNTGELFF.

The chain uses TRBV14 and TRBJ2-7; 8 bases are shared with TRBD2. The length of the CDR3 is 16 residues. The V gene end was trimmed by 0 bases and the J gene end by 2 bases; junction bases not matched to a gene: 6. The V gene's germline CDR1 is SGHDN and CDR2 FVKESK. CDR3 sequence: CASSQEVAGPTYEQYF. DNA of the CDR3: TGTGCCAGCAGCCAAGAAGTAGCGGGACCGACCTACGAGCAGTACTTC.

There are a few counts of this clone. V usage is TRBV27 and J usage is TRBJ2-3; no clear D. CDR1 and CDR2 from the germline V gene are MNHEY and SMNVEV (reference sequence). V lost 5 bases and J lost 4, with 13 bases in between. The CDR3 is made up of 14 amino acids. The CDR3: CASSPETRPDTQYF. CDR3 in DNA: TGTGCCAGCAGTCCGGAGACTCGGCCAGATACGCAGTATTTT.

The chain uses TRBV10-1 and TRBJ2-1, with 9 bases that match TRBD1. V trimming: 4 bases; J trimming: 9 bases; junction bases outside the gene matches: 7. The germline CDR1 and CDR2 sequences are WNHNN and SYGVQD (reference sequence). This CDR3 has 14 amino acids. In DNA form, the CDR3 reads TGCGCCAGCAGTGCAGGACAGGGGCCCCGTGAGCAGTTCTTC. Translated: CASSAGQGPREQFF.

The CDR3 sequence: CASRSRTSGKYEQYF. Here the CDR3 DNA reads TGTGCAAGTCGCTCCCGGACTAGCGGGAAATACGAGCAGTACTTC. The chain combines TRBV12-2 with TRBJ2-7; the listed D gene, TRBD2, was not tested against the DNA. TRBV12-2 is reported as a pseudogene. This CDR3 is built from 15 residues.

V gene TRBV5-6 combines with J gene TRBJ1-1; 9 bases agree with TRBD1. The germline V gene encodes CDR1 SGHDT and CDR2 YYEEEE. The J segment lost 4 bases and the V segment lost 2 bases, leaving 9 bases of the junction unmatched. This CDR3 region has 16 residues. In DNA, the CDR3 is TGTGCCAGCAGCTTCATCCCGGGACAGGGTTTCACTGAAGCTTTCTTT. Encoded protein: CASSFIPGQGFTEAFF.

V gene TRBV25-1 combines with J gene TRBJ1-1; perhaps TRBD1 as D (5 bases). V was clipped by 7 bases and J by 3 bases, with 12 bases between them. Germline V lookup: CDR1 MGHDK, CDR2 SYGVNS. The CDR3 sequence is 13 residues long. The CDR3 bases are TGTGCCAGCAAGCTTTCGGGGGACACTGAAGCTTTCTTT. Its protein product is CASKLSGDTEAFF.

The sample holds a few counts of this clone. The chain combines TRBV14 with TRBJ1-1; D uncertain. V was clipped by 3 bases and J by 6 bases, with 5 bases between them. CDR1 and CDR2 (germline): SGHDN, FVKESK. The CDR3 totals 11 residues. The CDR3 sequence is CASSHGAEAFF. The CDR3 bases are TGTGCCAGCAGCCACGGGGCTGAAGCTTTCTTT.

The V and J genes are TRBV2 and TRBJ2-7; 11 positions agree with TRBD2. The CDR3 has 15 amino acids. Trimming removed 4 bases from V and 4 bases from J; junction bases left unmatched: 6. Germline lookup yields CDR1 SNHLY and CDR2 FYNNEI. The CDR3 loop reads CASSGTSGRTYEQYF. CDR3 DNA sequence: TGTGCCAGCAGTGGGACTAGCGGGCGGACTTACGAGCAGTACTTC.

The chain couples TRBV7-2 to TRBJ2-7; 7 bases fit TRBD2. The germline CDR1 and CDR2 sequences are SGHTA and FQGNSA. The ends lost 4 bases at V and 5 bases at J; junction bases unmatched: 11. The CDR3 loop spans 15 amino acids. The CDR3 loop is CASSSSGTYSDEQYF. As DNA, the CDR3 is TGTGCCAGCAGCTCAAGCGGGACGTACTCAGACGAGCAGTACTTC. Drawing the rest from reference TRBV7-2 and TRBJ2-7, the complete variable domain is GAGVSQSPSNKVTEKGKDVELRCDPISGHTALYWYRQSLGQGLEFLIYFQGNSAPDKSGLPSDRFSAERTGGSVSTLTIQRTQQEDSAVYLCASSSSGTYSDEQYFGPGTRLTVT.

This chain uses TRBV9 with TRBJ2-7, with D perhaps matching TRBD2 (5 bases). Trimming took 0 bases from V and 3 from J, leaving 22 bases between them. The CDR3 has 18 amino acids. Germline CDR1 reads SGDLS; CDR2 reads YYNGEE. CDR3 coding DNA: TGTGCCAGCAGCGTAGAATATTTAGTCCTAGCTTCTTACTACGAGCAGTACTTC. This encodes CASSVEYLVLASYYEQYF.

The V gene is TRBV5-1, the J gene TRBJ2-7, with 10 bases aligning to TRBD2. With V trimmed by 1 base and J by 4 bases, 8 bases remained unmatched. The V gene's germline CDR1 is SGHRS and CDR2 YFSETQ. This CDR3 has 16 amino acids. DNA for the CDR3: TGCGCCAGCAGCTTGTACGGGACTAGCGCTGGTTACGAGCAGTACTTC. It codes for CASSLYGTSAGYEQYF.

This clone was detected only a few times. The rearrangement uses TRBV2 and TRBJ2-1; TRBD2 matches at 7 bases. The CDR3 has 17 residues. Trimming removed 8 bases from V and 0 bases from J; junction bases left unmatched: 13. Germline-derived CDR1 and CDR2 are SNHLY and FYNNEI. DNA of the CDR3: TGTGCCAGCTTAGACAGCGGGGAGGCGGGCTCCTACAATGAGCAGTTCTTC. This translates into CASLDSGEAGSYNEQFF. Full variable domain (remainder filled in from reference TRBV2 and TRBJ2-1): EPEVTQTPSHQVTQMGQEVILRCVPISNHLYFYWYRQILGQKVEFLVSFYNNEISEKSEIFDDQFSVERPDGSNFTLKIRSTKLEDSAMYFCASLDSGEAGSYNEQFFGPGTRLTVL.

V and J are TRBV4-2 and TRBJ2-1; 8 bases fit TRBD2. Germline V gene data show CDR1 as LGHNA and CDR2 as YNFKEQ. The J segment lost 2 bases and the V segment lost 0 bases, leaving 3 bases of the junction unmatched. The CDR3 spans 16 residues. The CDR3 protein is CASSQDSGGAYNEQFF. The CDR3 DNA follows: TGTGCCAGCAGCCAAGATTCGGGAGGGGCCTACAATGAGCAGTTCTTC.

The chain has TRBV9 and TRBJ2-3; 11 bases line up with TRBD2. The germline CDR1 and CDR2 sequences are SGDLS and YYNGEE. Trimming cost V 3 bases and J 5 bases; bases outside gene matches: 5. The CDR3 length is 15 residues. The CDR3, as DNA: TGTGCCAGCAGCGAAACTAGCGGGAGAGTAGATACGCAGTATTTT. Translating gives CASSETSGRVDTQYF.

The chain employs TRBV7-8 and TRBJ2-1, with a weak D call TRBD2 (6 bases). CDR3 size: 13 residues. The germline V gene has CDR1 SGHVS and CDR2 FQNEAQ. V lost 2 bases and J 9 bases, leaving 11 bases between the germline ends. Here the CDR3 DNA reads TGTGCCAGCAGCTTAAATCAAGCGGGTGAGCAGTTCTTC. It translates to CASSLNQAGEQFF. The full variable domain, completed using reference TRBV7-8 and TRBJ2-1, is GAGVSQSPRYKVAKRGQDVALRCDPISGHVSLFWYQQALGQGPEFLTYFQNEAQLDKSGLPSDRFFAERPEGSVSTLKIQRTQQEDSAVYLCASSLNQAGEQFFGPGTRLTVL.

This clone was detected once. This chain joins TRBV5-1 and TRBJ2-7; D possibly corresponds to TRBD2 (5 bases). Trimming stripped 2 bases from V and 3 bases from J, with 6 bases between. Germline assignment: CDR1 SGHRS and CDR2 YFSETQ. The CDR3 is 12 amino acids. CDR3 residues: CASSFDYYEQYF. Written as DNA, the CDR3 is TGCGCCAGCAGCTTTGACTACTACGAGCAGTACTTC.

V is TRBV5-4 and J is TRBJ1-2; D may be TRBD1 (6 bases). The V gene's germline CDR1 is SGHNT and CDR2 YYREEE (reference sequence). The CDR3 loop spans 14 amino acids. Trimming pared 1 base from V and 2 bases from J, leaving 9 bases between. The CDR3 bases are TGTGCCAGCAGCTTGATAACAGGGAACTATGGCTACACCTTC. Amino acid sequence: CASSLITGNYGYTF.

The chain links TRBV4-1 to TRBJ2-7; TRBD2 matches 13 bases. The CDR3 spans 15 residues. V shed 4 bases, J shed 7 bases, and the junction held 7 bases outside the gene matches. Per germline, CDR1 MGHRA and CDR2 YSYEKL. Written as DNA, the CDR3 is TGCGCCAGCAGCCGATCACCGGGACTAGCGGGAGAGCAGTACTTC. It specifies CASSRSPGLAGEQYF.